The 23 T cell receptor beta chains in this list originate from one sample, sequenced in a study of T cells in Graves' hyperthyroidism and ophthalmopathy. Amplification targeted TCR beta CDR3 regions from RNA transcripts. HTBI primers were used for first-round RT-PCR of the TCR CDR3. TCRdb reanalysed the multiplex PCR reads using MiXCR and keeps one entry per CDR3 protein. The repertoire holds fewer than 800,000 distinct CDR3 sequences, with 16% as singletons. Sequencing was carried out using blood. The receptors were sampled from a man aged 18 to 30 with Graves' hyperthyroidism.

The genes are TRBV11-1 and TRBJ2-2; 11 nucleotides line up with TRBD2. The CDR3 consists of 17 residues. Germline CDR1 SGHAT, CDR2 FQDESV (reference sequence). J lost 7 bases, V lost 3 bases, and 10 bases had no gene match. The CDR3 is CASSFPSGRLGSGELFF. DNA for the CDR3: TGTGCCAGCAGCTTCCCTAGCGGGAGGCTGGGAAGCGGGGAGCTGTTTTTT.

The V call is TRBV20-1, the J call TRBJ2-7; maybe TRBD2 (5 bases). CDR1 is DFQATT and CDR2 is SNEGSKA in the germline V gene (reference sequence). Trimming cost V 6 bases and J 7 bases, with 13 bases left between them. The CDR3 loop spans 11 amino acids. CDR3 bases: TGCAGTGCCGGAGGTGTAGAAGAGCAGTACTTC. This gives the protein CSAGGVEEQYF.

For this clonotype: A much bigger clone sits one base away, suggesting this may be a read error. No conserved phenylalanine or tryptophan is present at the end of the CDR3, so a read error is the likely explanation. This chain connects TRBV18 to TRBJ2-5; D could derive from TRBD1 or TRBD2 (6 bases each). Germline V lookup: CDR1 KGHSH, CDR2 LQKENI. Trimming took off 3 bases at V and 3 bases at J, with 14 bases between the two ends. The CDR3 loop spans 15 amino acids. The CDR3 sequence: CASSPPRGLEETQYL. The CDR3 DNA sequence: TGTGCCAGCTCACCCCCCCGGGGGCTAGAAGAGACCCAGTACCTC.

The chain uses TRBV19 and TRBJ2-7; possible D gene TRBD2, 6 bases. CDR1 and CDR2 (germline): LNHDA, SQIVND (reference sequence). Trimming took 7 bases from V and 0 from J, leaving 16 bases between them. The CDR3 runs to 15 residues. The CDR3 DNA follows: TGTGCCAGTAATCCAGGGACTGCACGCTCCTACGAGCAGTACTTC. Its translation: CASNPGTARSYEQYF.

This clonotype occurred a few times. In nucleotides, the CDR3 is TGTGCCAGCAGTTACAGGTTTGGGACAGGGACCTACAATGAGCAGTTCTTC. Its protein product is CASSYRFGTGTYNEQFF. V is TRBV6-5 and J is TRBJ2-1, with TRBD1 matching over 9 bases. The CDR3 has 17 amino acids. V lost 2 bases and J lost 2; bases outside the gene matches: 7. Germline values: CDR1 MNHEY, CDR2 SVGAGI.

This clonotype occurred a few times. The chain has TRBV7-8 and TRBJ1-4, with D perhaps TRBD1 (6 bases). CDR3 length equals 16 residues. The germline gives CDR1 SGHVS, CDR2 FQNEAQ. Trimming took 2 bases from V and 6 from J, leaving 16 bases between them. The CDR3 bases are TGTGCCAGCAGCTTAAGCCACAGGGTGTCATATGAAAAACTGTTTTTT. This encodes CASSLSHRVSYEKLFF.

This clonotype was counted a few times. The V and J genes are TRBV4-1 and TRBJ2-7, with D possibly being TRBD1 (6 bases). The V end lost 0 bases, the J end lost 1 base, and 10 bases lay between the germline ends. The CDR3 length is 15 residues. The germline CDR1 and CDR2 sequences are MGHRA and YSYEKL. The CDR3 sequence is CASSQDWTESYEQYF. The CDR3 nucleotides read TGCGCCAGCAGCCAAGATTGGACAGAATCCTACGAGCAGTACTTC.

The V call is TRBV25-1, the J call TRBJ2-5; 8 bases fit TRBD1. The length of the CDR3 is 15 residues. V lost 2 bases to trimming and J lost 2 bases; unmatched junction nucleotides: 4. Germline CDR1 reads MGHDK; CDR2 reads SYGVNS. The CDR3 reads CASSETGGWQETQYF. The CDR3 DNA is TGTGCCAGCAGTGAAACAGGGGGATGGCAAGAGACCCAGTACTTC.

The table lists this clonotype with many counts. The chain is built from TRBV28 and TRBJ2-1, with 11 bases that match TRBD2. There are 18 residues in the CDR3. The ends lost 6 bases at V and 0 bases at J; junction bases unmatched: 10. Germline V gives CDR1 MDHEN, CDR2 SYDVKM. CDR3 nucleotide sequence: TGTGCCAGCAGGGTCGGACTAGCGGGCACGATCTCCTACAATGAGCAGTTCTTC. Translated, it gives CASRVGLAGTISYNEQFF.

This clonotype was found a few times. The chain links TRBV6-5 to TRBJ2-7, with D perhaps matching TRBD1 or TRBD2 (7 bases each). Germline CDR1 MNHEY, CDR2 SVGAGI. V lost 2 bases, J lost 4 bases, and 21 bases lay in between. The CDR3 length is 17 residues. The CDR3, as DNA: TGTGCCAGCAGTTACAAGGGAGGGATGCGGGGACAGTACGAGCAGTACTTC. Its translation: CASSYKGGMRGQYEQYF.

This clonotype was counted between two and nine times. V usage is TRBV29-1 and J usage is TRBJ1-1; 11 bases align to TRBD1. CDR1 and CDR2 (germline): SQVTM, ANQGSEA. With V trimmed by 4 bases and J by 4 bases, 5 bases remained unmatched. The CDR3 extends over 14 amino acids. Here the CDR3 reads CSVVRDRGATEAFF. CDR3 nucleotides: TGCAGCGTTGTAAGGGACAGGGGGGCCACTGAAGCTTTCTTT.

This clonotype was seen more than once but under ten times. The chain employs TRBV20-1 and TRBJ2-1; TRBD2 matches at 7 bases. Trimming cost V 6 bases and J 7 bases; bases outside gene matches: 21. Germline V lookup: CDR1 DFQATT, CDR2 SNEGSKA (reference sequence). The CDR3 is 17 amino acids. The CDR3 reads CSAYAWGSGRMRNEQFF. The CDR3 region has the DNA TGCAGTGCATACGCATGGGGTAGCGGGCGTATGAGGAATGAGCAGTTCTTC.

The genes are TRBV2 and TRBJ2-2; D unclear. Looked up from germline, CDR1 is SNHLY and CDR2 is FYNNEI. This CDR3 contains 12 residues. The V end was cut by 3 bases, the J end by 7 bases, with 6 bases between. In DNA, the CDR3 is TGTGCCAGCAGTGACTTTGGCGGGGAGCTGTTTTTT. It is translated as CASSDFGGELFF.

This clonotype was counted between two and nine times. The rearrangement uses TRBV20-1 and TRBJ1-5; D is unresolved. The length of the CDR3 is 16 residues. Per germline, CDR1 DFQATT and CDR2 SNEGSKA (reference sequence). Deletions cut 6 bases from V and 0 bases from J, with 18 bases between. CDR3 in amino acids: CSAIRIGEYSNQPQHF. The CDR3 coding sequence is TGCAGTGCCATCCGGATCGGGGAATATAGCAATCAGCCCCAGCATTTT.

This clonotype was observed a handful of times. CDR3 nucleotide sequence: TGCGCCAGCAGCGAGGGGGCCGAAGAGACCCAGTACTTC. Protein sequence: CASSEGAEETQYF. The rearrangement joins TRBV4-3 to TRBJ2-5; 7 bases line up with TRBD1. CDR1 LGHNA and CDR2 YSLEER come from the germline V gene. The CDR3 totals 13 residues. Germline trimming cut 5 bases from V and 3 bases from J; bases unmatched to any gene: 3.

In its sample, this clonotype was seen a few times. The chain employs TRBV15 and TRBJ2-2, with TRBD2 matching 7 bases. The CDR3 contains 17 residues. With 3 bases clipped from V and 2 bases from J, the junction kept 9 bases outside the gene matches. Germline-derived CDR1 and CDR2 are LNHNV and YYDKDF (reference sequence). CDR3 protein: CATSSPLAEYNTGELFF. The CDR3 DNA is TGTGCCACCAGCAGCCCTCTAGCGGAGTATAACACCGGGGAGCTGTTTTTT.

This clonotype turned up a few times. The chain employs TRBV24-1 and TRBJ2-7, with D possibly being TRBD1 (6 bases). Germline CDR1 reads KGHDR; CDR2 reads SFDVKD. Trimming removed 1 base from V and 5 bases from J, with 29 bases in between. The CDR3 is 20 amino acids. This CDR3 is CATSDLSGANEPQGLNEQYF. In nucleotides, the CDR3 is TGTGCCACCAGTGATTTATCTGGGGCAAATGAGCCCCAGGGGCTAAACGAGCAGTACTTC.

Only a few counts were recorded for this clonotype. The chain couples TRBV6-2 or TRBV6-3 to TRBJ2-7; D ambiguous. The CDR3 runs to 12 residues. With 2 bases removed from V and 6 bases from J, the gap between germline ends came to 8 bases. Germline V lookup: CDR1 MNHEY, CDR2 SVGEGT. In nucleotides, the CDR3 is TGTGCCAGCAGTTACCGCGTGGGCGAGCAGTACTTC. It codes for CASSYRVGEQYF.

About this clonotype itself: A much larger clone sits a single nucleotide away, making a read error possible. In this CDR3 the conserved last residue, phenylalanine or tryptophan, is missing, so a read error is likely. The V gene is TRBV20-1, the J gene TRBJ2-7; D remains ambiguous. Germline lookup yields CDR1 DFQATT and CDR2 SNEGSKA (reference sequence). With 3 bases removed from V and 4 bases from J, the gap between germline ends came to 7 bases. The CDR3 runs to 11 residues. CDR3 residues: CSASQYYEQYL. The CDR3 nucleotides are TGCAGTGCTAGCCAATATTACGAGCAGTACCTC.

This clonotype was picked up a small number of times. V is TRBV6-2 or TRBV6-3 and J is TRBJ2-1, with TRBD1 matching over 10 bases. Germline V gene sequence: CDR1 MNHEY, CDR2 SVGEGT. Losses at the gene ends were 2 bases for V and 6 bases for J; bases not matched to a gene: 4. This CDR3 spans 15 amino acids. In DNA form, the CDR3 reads TGTGCCAGCAGTTACGGACAGGGGGGAGTCAATGAGCAGTTCTTC. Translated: CASSYGQGGVNEQFF.

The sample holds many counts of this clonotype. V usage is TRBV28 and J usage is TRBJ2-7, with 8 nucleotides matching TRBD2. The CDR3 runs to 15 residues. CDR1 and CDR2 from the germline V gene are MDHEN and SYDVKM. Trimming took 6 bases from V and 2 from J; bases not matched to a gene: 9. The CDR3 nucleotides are TGTGCCAGCAGGCGTAGCGGGAATGGGGCCTACGAGCAGTACTTC. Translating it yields CASRRSGNGAYEQYF.

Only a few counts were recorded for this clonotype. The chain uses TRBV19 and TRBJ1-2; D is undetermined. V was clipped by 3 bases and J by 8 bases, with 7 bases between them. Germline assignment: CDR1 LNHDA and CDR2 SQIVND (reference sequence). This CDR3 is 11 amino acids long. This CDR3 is CASSMGGGYTF. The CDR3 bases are TGTGCCAGTAGTATGGGAGGAGGCTACACCTTC.

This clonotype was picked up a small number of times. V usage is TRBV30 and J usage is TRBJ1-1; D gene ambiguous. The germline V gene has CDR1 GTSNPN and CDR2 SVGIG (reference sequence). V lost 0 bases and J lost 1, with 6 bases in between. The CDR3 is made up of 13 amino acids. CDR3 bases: TGTGCCTGGAGTGTTAAGGGGAACACTGAAGCTTTCTTT. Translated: CAWSVKGNTEAFF.